The 12 T cell receptor beta chains reported below all come from one sample, sequenced in a study of technical replicates of blood from several donors (dated by TCRdb to about 2017). The library came from the immunoSEQ multiplex PCR assay. Sourced from immuneACCESS, this table was stored by TCRdb with only in-frame sequences that have V and J called. A share of the clones is absent; for the studies checked, an unresolved V gene accounts for under half, and the remainder has no known explanation. The sample table lists about 100,000 clones, nearly 96% of them with a count of one. The ten largest account for 0.21% of the sample. The sequenced sample was T cells isolated from PBMCs. The receptor set was obtained from a human donor in good health.

This chain links TRBV5-4 with TRBJ2-7, with D uncertain. Trimming left V 0 bases short and J 2 bases short, with 9 bases between. Germline V gene lookup returns CDR1 SGHNT and CDR2 YYREEE (reference sequence). The CDR3 contains 14 residues. The CDR3 nucleotides read TGTGCCAGCAGCTTGGATGGCAGTGCCTACGAGCAGTACTTC. The encoded protein is CASSLDGSAYEQYF.

In this sample, this clone turned up once. V usage is TRBV2 and J usage is TRBJ2-3, with D possibly matching TRBD1 (5 bases). Germline CDR1 reads SNHLY; CDR2 reads FYNNEI. The CDR3 runs 17 residues. With 6 bases removed from V and 3 bases from J, the gap between germline ends came to 22 bases. The CDR3 bases are TGTGCCAGCAGCGCCGTATGGCAGGGAATGTTTACAGATACGCAGTATTTT. Its translation: CASSAVWQGMFTDTQYF.

The chain uses TRBV29-1 and TRBJ1-5, with a tentative D call TRBD1 (6 bases). Per the germline V gene, CDR1 is SQVTM and CDR2 is ANQGSEA. There are 15 residues in the CDR3. V was trimmed by 4 bases and J by 2 bases, leaving 15 bases between them. The CDR3 spells CSVGSEGGGNQPQHF. CDR3 nucleotides: TGCAGCGTTGGGTCGGAGGGGGGGGGCAATCAGCCCCAGCATTTT.

The chain employs TRBV4-2 and TRBJ2-7; D unclear. V lost 0 bases and J lost 7, with 13 bases in between. The CDR3 is made up of 14 amino acids. The V gene's germline CDR1 is LGHNA and CDR2 YNFKEQ. The CDR3 DNA follows: TGTGCCAGCAGCCAAGATGTAACTGCATGGGAGCAGTACTTC. Protein product: CASSQDVTAWEQYF.

This chain joins TRBV29-1 and TRBJ1-1; D is possibly TRBD1 (5 bases). The CDR3 loop spans 13 amino acids. The germline V and J ends were trimmed by 6 bases and 1 base, with 12 bases remaining between them. Germline CDR1 and CDR2: SQVTM and ANQGSEA. The CDR3 nucleotides read TGCAGCGTCTTAGGACAAGCGAACACTGAAGCTTTCTTT. It encodes CSVLGQANTEAFF.

The chain joins TRBV19 to TRBJ1-1; D unclear. The CDR3 totals 15 residues. V lost 3 bases and J lost 0, with 11 bases in between. Germline lookup yields CDR1 LNHDA and CDR2 SQIVND (reference sequence). CDR3 loop: CASSMQASMNTEAFF. CDR3 nucleotide sequence: TGTGCCAGTAGTATGCAGGCTTCTATGAACACTGAAGCTTTCTTT.

This chain links TRBV4-2 with TRBJ2-1, with 10 positions matching TRBD2. This CDR3 comprises 21 residues. V was clipped by 3 bases and J by 3 bases; unmatched bases: 20. Per the germline V gene, CDR1 is LGHNA and CDR2 is YNFKEQ. CDR3 sequence reads: CASSHQYVPPRTSGIYNEQFF. For the CDR3, the DNA is TGTGCCAGCAGCCACCAATACGTTCCCCCACGGACTAGCGGCATCTACAATGAGCAGTTCTTC.

V usage is TRBV6-1 and J usage is TRBJ1-2; D gene unclear. CDR1 and CDR2 from the germline V gene are MNHNS and SASEGT. The CDR3 spans 13 residues. V dropped 8 bases and J dropped 5 bases, with 15 bases sitting between them. The CDR3 bases are TGTGCCAGCCAACTGACATTCGATTATGGCTACACCTTC. As protein: CASQLTFDYGYTF.

This sequence joins TRBV9 and TRBJ2-1; D may be TRBD2 (7 bases). The CDR3 runs 15 residues. Trimming stripped 8 bases from V and 5 bases from J, with 20 bases between. In germline, CDR1 is SGDLS, CDR2 YYNGEE. The CDR3 nucleotides read TGTGCCAGGCCACCGGGGGGACATGGGGACAATGAGCAGTTCTTC. Its protein is CARPPGGHGDNEQFF.

The gene calls are TRBV19 and TRBJ1-1; TRBD1 agrees at 9 bases. V was clipped by 5 bases and J by 5 bases; unmatched bases: 6. The CDR3 runs 14 residues. Germline assignment: CDR1 LNHDA and CDR2 SQIVND (reference sequence). CDR3 protein: CASSPFGQGTEAFF. The CDR3 nucleotides read TGTGCCAGTAGTCCCTTCGGACAGGGGACTGAAGCTTTCTTT.

This clone showed up just once. CDR3 protein: CASSQPAAPDSYNEQFF. CDR3 coding DNA: TGCGCCAGCAGCCAGCCAGCGGCTCCAGACTCCTACAATGAGCAGTTCTTC. The chain joins TRBV4-1 to TRBJ2-1; tentative D call: TRBD2 (5 bases). V lost 3 bases to trimming and J lost 0 bases, with 15 bases between them. This CDR3 contains 17 residues. Germline V gene data show CDR1 as MGHRA and CDR2 as YSYEKL.

V usage is TRBV2 and J usage is TRBJ2-5, with no clear D. Germline CDR1 SNHLY, CDR2 FYNNEI. The CDR3 covers 16 residues. Trimming stripped 11 bases from V and 1 base from J, with 23 bases between. DNA of the CDR3: TGTGCCCACCCCCCCGGGTCTACCAGACCCCAAGAGACCCAGTACTTC. Amino acids: CAHPPGSTRPQETQYF.